The 8 T cell receptor beta chains below all came from one sample that was sequenced in a study of beta chain features in type 1 diabetes. TCRB transcripts that were expressed got sequenced, as all of the isolated RNA had been reverse transcribed. The data were produced by immunoSEQ multiplex PCR, yet TCRdb's version contains in-frame clones alone and is incomplete. The sample consists of about 900,000 clones, about a sixth of them appearing once. Sequenced material: naive CD4+ T cells from blood. These receptors originate from a woman aged 18-29 years in good health.

The chain links TRBV28 to TRBJ1-2; D is uncertain. The CDR3 has 15 residues. Between the trimmed V and J ends, which lost 3 bases and 2 bases, there was a span of 13 bases. Germline V lookup: CDR1 MDHEN, CDR2 SYDVKM. The CDR3 DNA reads as TGTGCCAGCAGTTTCCTTCGGACGCAAAACTATGGCTACACCTTC. This sequence encodes CASSFLRTQNYGYTF.

The rearrangement joins TRBV10-3 to TRBJ2-6; D remains ambiguous. The CDR3 consists of 18 residues. Germline-derived CDR1 and CDR2 are ENHRY and SYGVKD. Trimming shortened V by 2 bases and J by 0 bases, and 14 bases separated the two germline ends. In nucleotides, the CDR3 is TGTGCCATCAGTGAGGGCGCCTTTCGGGCCTCTGGGGCCAACGTCCTGACTTTC. Translating it yields CAISEGAFRASGANVLTF.

This clone was observed a few times. Within the sample, other DNA sequences also encode this same CDR3. The chain links TRBV28 to TRBJ2-7; 7 nucleotides line up with TRBD1. Germline CDR1 and CDR2: MDHEN and SYDVKM. This CDR3 comprises 13 residues. V dropped 2 bases and J dropped 3; count of bases not matched to a gene: 1. The CDR3 reads CASSLAGGYEQYF. The CDR3 coding sequence is TGTGCCAGCAGTTTAGCAGGGGGCTACGAGCAGTACTTC.

The CDR3 coding sequence is TGTGCCAGCAGTTTACAGGGAAAGCTCTATGGCTACACCTTC. Its translation is CASSLQGKLYGYTF. This rearrangement joins TRBV28 to TRBJ1-2; D possibly corresponds to TRBD1 (5 bases). Germline loops: CDR1 MDHEN, CDR2 SYDVKM. V was shortened by 2 bases and J by 4 bases, with 11 bases between the two germline ends. The CDR3 length is 14 residues.

The table lists this clone with a few counts. The J gene is TRBJ2-5, the V gene TRBV13, with 7 bases fitting TRBD2. Judging by the DNA end, TRBJ2-7 fits better; the J call may be wrong. This CDR3 has 15 residues. CDR1 and CDR2 (germline): PRHDT, FYEKMQ (reference sequence). CDR3 DNA: TGTGCCAGCAGCTTAGGTCCCCTCGGGAGGTACGAGCAGTACTTC. Translating it yields CASSLGPLGRYEQYF.

The sample holds a few counts of this clone. The chain couples TRBV7-6 to TRBJ2-7, with 7 bases fitting TRBD1. Germline values: CDR1 SGHVS, CDR2 FNYEAQ. V gave up 5 bases and J gave up 3 bases; unmatched junction bases: 4. The CDR3 runs 13 residues. DNA of the CDR3: TGTGCCAGCAGCCTGGGACAGCTCTACGAGCAGTACTTC. Translation gives CASSLGQLYEQYF. Full variable domain (remainder filled in from reference TRBV7-6 and TRBJ2-7): GAGVSQSPRYKVTKRGQDVALRCDPISGHVSLYWYRQALGQGPEFLTYFNYEAQQDKSGLPNDRFSAERPEGSISTLTIQRTEQRDSAMYRCASSLGQLYEQYFGPGTRLTVT.

This clone was observed once. V and J are TRBV4-2 and TRBJ2-2; 11 nucleotides match TRBD1. V dropped 3 bases and J dropped 7; count of bases not matched to a gene: 4. This CDR3 region has 15 residues. CDR1 is LGHNA, CDR2 YNFKEQ, per germline. CDR3 sequence (DNA): TGTGCCAGCAGCCATGGACAGGGGGCGATCGGGGAGCTGTTTTTT. Translation gives CASSHGQGAIGELFF.

This clone appeared a few times. The identical CDR3 is also encoded by other nucleotide sequences in the sample. This chain links TRBV10-3 with TRBJ1-5, with a tentative D call TRBD1 (5 bases). The CDR3 is 13 amino acids. Germline CDR1 and CDR2: ENHRY and SYGVKD. Trimming pared 6 bases from V and 2 bases from J, leaving 8 bases between. CDR3 in amino acids: CAISGTGNQPQHF. The CDR3 bases are TGTGCCATCAGCGGGACGGGCAATCAGCCCCAGCATTTT.